This T cell receptor (beta chain) comes out of a study of identical twins. For this clonotype: The target antigen is unknown.

Study results and caveats: High-abundance cord blood beta clonotypes had fewer insertions; memory repertoires showed none.

V gave up 1 base and J gave up 0 bases, with 13 bases separating them. Germline V CDR1 and CDR2: SGHRS, YFSETQ. The CDR3 runs 16 residues. TCRdb redid the calling of the 5' RACE reads with MiXCR, one entry per CDR3 protein. Of under 250,000 distinct CDR3 sequences listed, about 12% were seen once; the top ten hold approximately 4%. The sample also formed part of further work on yellow fever vaccine responses in identical twins.

The sequenced sample consisted of memory (CD45RO+) T cells sorted from blood. This sequence joins TRBV5-1 and TRBJ1-1; perhaps TRBD1 as D (6 bases). The TCR sequence derives from a woman younger than 30 in good health. CDR3 in amino acids: CASSLRGGNLNTEAFF. CDR3 nucleotides: TGCGCCAGCAGCTTGCGAGGGGGGAATTTGAACACTGAAGCTTTCTTT.